The clone carrying this T cell receptor (beta chain) is judged large. Localized lung adenocarcinoma, a non-small cell lung cancer, affected the donors. This entry belongs to a study of CD4 and CD8 cells across lung adenocarcinoma regions. TCRdb used MiXCR to reprocess the PCR reads, holding one entry per CDR3 protein. The table includes about 8,400 distinct CDR3 sequences, roughly 50% detected once. Trimming removed 5 bases from V and 5 bases from J; junction bases left unmatched: 8. CDR3 length: 16 amino acids. Germline V gene data show CDR1 as MNHNY and CDR2 as SVGAGI (reference sequence). This chain links TRBV6-6 with TRBJ2-5; 13 nucleotides match TRBD2. The origin of this receptor is a female donor with lung adenocarcinoma. The CD4 and CD8 labels of this study may be unreliable. Sequences were obtained from CD8+ T cells from the center of a lung tumor. CDR3 sequence reads: CASSIGGLAGRETQYF. As DNA, the CDR3 is TGTGCCAGCAGTATTGGGGGACTAGCGGGAAGGGAGACCCAGTACTTC.